This TCR beta chain was found in a study of shared clonotypes between healthy human individuals. Trimming stripped 4 bases from V and 7 bases from J, with 19 bases between. The CDR3 sequence is 16 residues long. CDR1 and CDR2 (germline): KGHSH, LQKENI. Under the authors' procedure: ImmunoSEQ supplied junction-only sequences lacking quality scores, so filtering was different. This table comes from immunoSEQ multiplex PCR, and its TCRdb copy is limited to in-frame clones, with some not included. Clone size and the V and J calls come from that table; the DNA yielded D and trimming. Of some 1.4 million clones in the sample, roughly 95% are singletons; the top ten hold 0.95% to 1.5%. As regards this clone: Its antigen remains unidentified.

Findings and caveats of the study: Lower generation probabilities were found for non-shared clonotypes than for those shared by all four donors.

This chain connects TRBV18 to TRBJ1-4, with D possibly matching TRBD1 (5 bases). This clonotype originated in a man aged 25-45 years in good health. Input material: naive CD4+ T cells sorted from blood. Regarding subset: CD45RA+ positively selected. As DNA, the CDR3 is TGTGCCAGCTCACGTACCAGACAGCTAGCAACTGAAAAACTGTTTTTT. It codes for CASSRTRQLATEKLFF.